The clone carrying this TCR beta chain appeared a few times. Its antigen is still unknown. PCR amplification relied on 60 Vbeta primers (plus 13 Jbeta primers). This table comes from immunoSEQ multiplex PCR, and its TCRdb copy is limited to in-frame clones, with some not included. The sample holds 130,000 or so clones, about 8.6% seen once. This sample was included in a study of cytomegalovirus exposure and HLA in healthy donors. Overall study context: An early data release held around 80 million unique TCRs from HLA-typed donors. Study results and caveats: Cytomegalovirus association was assigned to about 150 TCR beta chains. CMV serostatus was the sole immune exposure data available. Most of the TCR beta V segments (in an earlier analysis) were productive either about 87% or about 30% of the time.

The sequence derives from a woman aged 35 to 49 in good health and CMV-seropositive. Sequencing was performed on PBMCs.

CDR3 protein: CASRTFKTGENEQYF. Written as DNA, the CDR3 is TGTGCCAGCAGGACTTTCAAGACAGGGGAGAACGAGCAGTACTTC. The chain carries TRBV6-5 and TRBJ2-7; 8 bases fit TRBD1. The CDR3 is made up of 15 amino acids. The germline gives CDR1 MNHEY, CDR2 SVGAGI. With 6 bases clipped from V and 5 bases from J, the junction kept 12 bases outside the gene matches.